The rows below give T cell receptor beta chains drawn from one sample of a study of blood T cell repertoires in COVID-19. Sequencing was performed with immunoSEQ multiplex PCR; in TCRdb, only in-frame clones are kept and a portion is missing. In the table there are 200,000 to 300,000 clones, roughly 84% of which are singletons. Material for sequencing was peripheral blood. The receptors come from a woman aged 40 to 50 who had recovered from COVID-19. The CDR3 runs from the conserved cysteine through the conserved F or W. D genes are given only for firm matches. The size field is filled for only some rows; it gives once, few, many or a size class.

D gene	V gene	J gene	clone size	CDR3 protein	CDR3 DNA
-	TRBV29-1	TRBJ2-1	-	CSVDSEQVYNEQFF	TGCAGCGTTGATAGTGAACAGGTCTACAATGAGCAGTTCTTC
-	TRBV27	TRBJ2-7	-	CARPLIGGETCEQYF	TGTGCCAGGCCTCTCATAGGGGGGGAAACTTGCGAGCAGTACTTC
TRBD2	TRBV7-7	TRBJ2-5	-	CASSTGTSRDQETQYF	TGTGCCAGCAGCACCGGGACTAGCAGAGACCAAGAGACCCAGTACTTC
-	TRBV11-2	TRBJ2-6	-	CASTQSSGANVLTF	TGTGCCAGCACTCAGTCCTCTGGGGCCAACGTCCTGACTTTC
TRBD1	TRBV5-1	TRBJ1-2	few	CASSTTTGAGNYGYTF	TGCGCCAGCAGCACAACCACAGGGGCAGGGAACTATGGCTACACCTTC
-	TRBV5-6	TRBJ1-1	-	CASSPGPESGTEAFF	TGTGCCAGCAGTCCTGGTCCTGAGTCGGGGACTGAAGCTTTCTTT
-	TRBV3-1/TRBV3-2	TRBJ2-3	-	CASSQNRPGIGDTQYF	TGTGCCAGCAGCCAAAACCGCCCAGGGATAGGAGATACGCAGTATTTT
-	TRBV6-5	TRBJ1-1	-	CASSYSTLNTEAFF	TGTGCCAGCAGTTATAGTACGTTGAACACTGAAGCTTTCTTT
TRBD1	TRBV10-2	TRBJ2-6	-	CASENRGPLRGANVLTF	TGCGCCAGCGAGAACAGGGGGCCCCTAAGGGGGGCCAACGTCCTGACTTTC
TRBD1	TRBV27	TRBJ1-6	few	CASSAGQVQTPLHF	TGTGCCAGCAGTGCGGGACAGGTCCAGACACCCCTCCACTTT
-	TRBV7-3	TRBJ2-3	-	CASSSGKTDTQYF	TGTGCCAGCAGCTCAGGAAAAACAGATACGCAGTATTTT
-	TRBV29-1	TRBJ2-1	-	CSCDLGVAYNEQFF	TGCAGCTGTGACCTGGGAGTCGCCTACAATGAGCAGTTCTTC
-	TRBV4-1	TRBJ1-1	-	CASSRPAGPGHKNTEAFF	TGCGCCAGCAGCCGACCTGCCGGTCCGGGACACAAGAACACTGAAGCTTTCTTT
-	TRBV7-2	TRBJ1-2	once	CASSLTGTNYGYTF	TGTGCCAGCAGCTTAACAGGGACTAACTATGGCTACACCTTC
-	TRBV19	TRBJ1-1	-	CASGGRTENTEAFF	TGTGCCAGTGGGGGACGGACAGAAAACACTGAAGCTTTCTTT
TRBD1	TRBV5-6	TRBJ1-6	-	CASSRTGGSPLHF	TGTGCCAGCAGCAGGACAGGGGGGTCACCCCTCCACTTT
-	TRBV5-1	TRBJ1-1	-	CASSGQSEAFF	TGCGCCAGCAGCGGGCAGAGTGAAGCTTTCTTT
-	TRBV5-4	TRBJ2-7	-	CASSSQKSASYEQYF	TGTGCCAGCAGCTCCCAAAAGTCCGCGAGCTACGAGCAGTACTTC
-	TRBV28	TRBJ1-2	-	CASTSGDPYYGYTF	TGTGCCAGCACCTCAGGGGACCCTTACTATGGCTACACCTTC
-	TRBV6-4	TRBJ2-7	once	CASILDGSSYEQYF	TGTGCCAGCATATTGGACGGGAGCTCCTACGAGCAGTACTTC
TRBD2	TRBV3-1/TRBV3-2	TRBJ2-7	-	CASSQGTSGYSYEQYF	TGTGCCAGCAGCCAGGGGACTAGCGGGTACTCCTACGAGCAGTACTTC
-	TRBV2	TRBJ2-7	-	CASSVGLLMEEQYF	TGTGCCAGCAGTGTCGGCCTACTTATGGAGGAGCAGTACTTC
TRBD1	TRBV5-1	TRBJ2-2	once	CASSDGQGETGELFF	TGCGCCAGCAGCGACGGACAGGGGGAAACCGGGGAGCTGTTTTTT
TRBD2	TRBV18	TRBJ2-7	once	CASSSAGGLTYEQYF	TGTGCCAGCTCATCAGCGGGGGGGCTCACCTACGAGCAGTACTTC
-	TRBV7-9	TRBJ1-6	-	CASSPPGRDTLHF	TGTGCCAGCAGCCCCCCGGGGCGGGATACCCTCCACTTT
TRBD1	TRBV29-1	TRBJ2-3	once	CSVRQGARVTDTQYF	TGCAGCGTTAGACAGGGGGCGCGTGTCACAGATACGCAGTATTTT
-	TRBV28	TRBJ2-7	-	CASHRGKEQYF	TGTGCCAGCCATAGGGGGAAGGAGCAGTACTTC
TRBD2	TRBV5-1	TRBJ2-7	-	CASSSSGEGEQYF	TGCGCCAGCAGCTCTAGCGGGGAGGGAGAGCAGTACTTC
-	TRBV2	TRBJ2-2	-	CASNPTGNTGELFF	TGTGCCAGCAATCCGACAGGGAACACCGGGGAGCTGTTTTTT
TRBD1	TRBV15	TRBJ1-1	-	CATKGRIDRDTEAFF	TGTGCCACCAAAGGTCGGATCGACAGGGACACTGAAGCTTTCTTT
TRBD1	TRBV5-1	TRBJ1-2	many	CASSFYLQGQANYGYTF	TGCGCCAGCAGCTTTTATTTACAGGGGCAAGCTAACTATGGCTACACCTTC
-	TRBV28	TRBJ1-5	-	CASSFAGLRVRVQDQPQHF	TGTGCCAGCAGTTTTGCAGGACTAAGGGTCCGGGTCCAAGATCAGCCCCAGCATTTT
TRBD2	TRBV30	TRBJ2-3	-	CAWALSGGAGDTQYF	TGTGCCTGGGCTCTTAGCGGGGGGGCCGGAGATACGCAGTATTTT
TRBD1	TRBV9	TRBJ1-3	-	CASSNRDRENGNTIYF	TGTGCCAGCAGCAACCGGGACAGGGAAAATGGAAACACCATATATTTT
-	TRBV27	TRBJ1-5	-	CASSPDRRNQPQHF	TGTGCCAGCAGTCCTGACAGACGAAATCAGCCCCAGCATTTT
-	TRBV9	TRBJ1-3	-	CASSVTGTSGNTIYF	TGTGCCAGCAGCGTAACAGGGACCTCTGGAAACACCATATATTTT
-	TRBV7-2	TRBJ2-7	-	CASSFYRRASYEQYF	TGTGCCAGCAGCTTCTACAGGCGCGCCTCCTACGAGCAGTACTTC
-	TRBV5-6	TRBJ1-2	-	CASSLGTPSAASLLYGYTF	TGTGCCAGCAGCTTGGGAACACCTTCTGCCGCCTCCCTTCTTTATGGCTACACCTTC
-	TRBV4-2	TRBJ1-5	-	CASSPLERTSNQPQHF	TGTGCCAGCAGCCCCCTGGAGAGAACTAGCAATCAGCCCCAGCATTTT
-	TRBV28	TRBJ1-2	once	CASSPSRGQRATYGYTF	TGTGCCAGCAGTCCCTCTCGCGGGCAGCGGGCGACCTATGGCTACACCTTC
-	TRBV30	TRBJ2-1	-	CAWSVSIFDEQFF	TGTGCCTGGAGTGTGTCCATTTTTGATGAGCAGTTCTTC
-	TRBV19	TRBJ2-1	once	CASSIDLRTPYNEQFF	TGTGCCAGTAGTATAGATCTTCGGACTCCGTACAATGAGCAGTTCTTC
TRBD2	TRBV6-2/TRBV6-3	TRBJ2-2	-	CASSYRGLAGASQWNTGELFF	TGTGCCAGCAGTTACCGGGGACTAGCGGGGGCCTCGCAGTGGAACACCGGGGAGCTGTTTTTT
TRBD1	TRBV28	TRBJ1-4	-	CASSFLQGGKGPEQGLAEKLFF	TGTGCCAGCAGTTTTCTCCAGGGGGGTAAAGGGCCCGAACAGGGGTTGGCTGAAAAACTGTTTTTT
-	TRBV28	TRBJ2-5	-	CASSPRGEVEETQYF	TGTGCCAGCAGCCCTCGGGGTGAAGTGGAAGAGACCCAGTACTTC
TRBD2	TRBV10-3	TRBJ2-3	-	CAISESDGGALDTQYF	TGTGCCATCAGTGAGTCGGACGGGGGGGCCTTAGATACGCAGTATTTT
-	TRBV18	TRBJ1-2	-	CASSPRDTNYGYTF	TGTGCCAGCTCACCACGGGACACGAACTATGGCTACACCTTC